This T cell receptor beta chain was captured in a study of glioma-infiltrating T cells. Study outcomes and limitations: Gliomas, especially low-grade, showed above-expected tissue-blood divergence; non-neoplastic patients showed below. Very few CDR3 sequences were shared between tissue and blood.

TCR alpha and beta CDR3 regions were amplified from RNA using iRepertoire nested multiplex PCR. TCRdb used MiXCR to reprocess the multiplex PCR reads, holding one entry per CDR3 protein. The sample holds around 350,000 distinct CDR3 sequences, about 40% seen once. CDR1 is DFQATT and CDR2 is SNEGSKA in the germline V gene (reference sequence). The CDR3 has 13 residues. A word on this clonotype: The antigen remains undetermined. This may come from a read error, since a much larger clone is one base off.

This chain uses TRBV20-1 with TRBJ1-1, with D unclear. This clonotype was sampled from a human donor with low-grade glioma or glioblastoma, undergoing nonglioma brain surgery, or in good health (not recorded which). The sequencing sample was made of glioma tissue, nonneoplastic brain tissue, or PBMCs (not recorded which). The CDR3 DNA is TGCAGTGCCATACAACAGCCGAACAATGAAGCTTTCTTT. Translation gives CSAIQQPNNEAFF.